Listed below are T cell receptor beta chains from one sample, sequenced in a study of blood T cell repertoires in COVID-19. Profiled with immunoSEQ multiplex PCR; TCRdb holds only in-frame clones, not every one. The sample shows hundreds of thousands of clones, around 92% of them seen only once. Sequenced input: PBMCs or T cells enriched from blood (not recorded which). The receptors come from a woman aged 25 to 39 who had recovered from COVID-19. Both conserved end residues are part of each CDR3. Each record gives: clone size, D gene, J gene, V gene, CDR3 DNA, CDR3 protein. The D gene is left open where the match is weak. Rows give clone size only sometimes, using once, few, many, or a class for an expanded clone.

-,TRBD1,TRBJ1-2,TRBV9,TGTGCCAGCAGCGTAGCTTGGGACAGCCCTCTCTCGGGGGGCTACACCTTC,CASSVAWDSPLSGGYTF
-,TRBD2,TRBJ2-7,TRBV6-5,TGTGCCAGCAGTTACTCGGCTAGCGGGAGTTACGAGCAGTACTTC,CASSYSASGSYEQYF
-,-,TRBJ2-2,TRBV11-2,TGTGCCAGCAGCTTAGGCGCGGGAATTAGGGCCGGGGAGCTGTTTTTT,CASSLGAGIRAGELFF
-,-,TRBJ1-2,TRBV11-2,TGTGCCAGCAGCCCCGCGGGGGGCGAAGCCTATGGCTACACCTTC,CASSPAGGEAYGYTF
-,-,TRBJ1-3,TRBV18,TGTGCCAGCTCACCACCCCGGAGCTCTGGAAACACCATATATTTT,CASSPPRSSGNTIYF
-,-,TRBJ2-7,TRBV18,TGTGCCAGCTCACCGACAGGCCTCCCTGGCTACGAGCAGTACTTC,CASSPTGLPGYEQYF
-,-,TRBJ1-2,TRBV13,TGTGCCAGCAGCTCCGAGGGACCCTGGGAGGGGCTCGGAGGCTACACCTTC,CASSSEGPWEGLGGYTF
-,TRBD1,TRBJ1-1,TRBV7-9,TGTGCCAGCCGGGACAGGGGACAGAACACTGAAGCTTTCTTT,CASRDRGQNTEAFF
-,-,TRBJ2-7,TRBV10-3,TGTGCCATCAGTGAGTCGAGAGGGGGAGGGCCTGCAGGGGAGCAGTACTTC,CAISESRGGGPAGEQYF
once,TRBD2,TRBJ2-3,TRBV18,TGTGCCAGCTCACTATTAGCGGGAGACGGGACAGATACGCAGTATTTT,CASSLLAGDGTDTQYF
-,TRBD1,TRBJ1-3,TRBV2,TGTGCCAGCAGTGAAATTGTGGGACAGGCCCGACGATTCCTCGAGAACACCATATATTTT,CASSEIVGQARRFLENTIYF
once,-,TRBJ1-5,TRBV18,TGTGCCAGCTCACCGACAGAATATAGCAATCAGCCCCAGCATTTT,CASSPTEYSNQPQHF
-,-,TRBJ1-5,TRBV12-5,TGTGCTAGTGGTTCAGACATTAGCAATCAGCCCCAGCATTTT,CASGSDISNQPQHF
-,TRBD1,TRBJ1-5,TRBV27,TGTGCCAGCAGTGGGGACAGGAGCAATCAGCCCCAGCATTTT,CASSGDRSNQPQHF
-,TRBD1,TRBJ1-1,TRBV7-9,TGTGCCAGCAGCTTGGGAGGACAGGGTGACACTGAAGCTTTCTTT,CASSLGGQGDTEAFF
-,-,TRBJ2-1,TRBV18,TGTGCCAGCTCATTGGGGTGGGAGTCCTACAATGAGCAGTTCTTC,CASSLGWESYNEQFF
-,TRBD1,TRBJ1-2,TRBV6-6,TGTGCCAGCAGTTTACAGGGGGCGAACTATGGCTACACCTTC,CASSLQGANYGYTF
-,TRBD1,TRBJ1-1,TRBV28,TGTGCCAGCAGTTTGACAGGGGGTGGGACTGAAGCTTTCTTT,CASSLTGGGTEAFF
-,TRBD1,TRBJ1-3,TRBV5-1,TGCGCCAGCAGCCCCGGGACAGGGGCCGCATTGGGAAACACCATATATTTT,CASSPGTGAALGNTIYF
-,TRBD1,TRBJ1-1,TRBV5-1,TGCGCCAGCGGGACAGGGGGTGTGAACACTGAAGCTTTCTTT,CASGTGGVNTEAFF
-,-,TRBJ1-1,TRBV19,TGTGCCAGTAGTTTCACATTGAACACTGAAGCTTTCTTT,CASSFTLNTEAFF
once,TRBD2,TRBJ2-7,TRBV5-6,TGTGCCAGCAGCTTTGGGCTAGCGGGTATCTCCTACGAGCAGTACTTC,CASSFGLAGISYEQYF